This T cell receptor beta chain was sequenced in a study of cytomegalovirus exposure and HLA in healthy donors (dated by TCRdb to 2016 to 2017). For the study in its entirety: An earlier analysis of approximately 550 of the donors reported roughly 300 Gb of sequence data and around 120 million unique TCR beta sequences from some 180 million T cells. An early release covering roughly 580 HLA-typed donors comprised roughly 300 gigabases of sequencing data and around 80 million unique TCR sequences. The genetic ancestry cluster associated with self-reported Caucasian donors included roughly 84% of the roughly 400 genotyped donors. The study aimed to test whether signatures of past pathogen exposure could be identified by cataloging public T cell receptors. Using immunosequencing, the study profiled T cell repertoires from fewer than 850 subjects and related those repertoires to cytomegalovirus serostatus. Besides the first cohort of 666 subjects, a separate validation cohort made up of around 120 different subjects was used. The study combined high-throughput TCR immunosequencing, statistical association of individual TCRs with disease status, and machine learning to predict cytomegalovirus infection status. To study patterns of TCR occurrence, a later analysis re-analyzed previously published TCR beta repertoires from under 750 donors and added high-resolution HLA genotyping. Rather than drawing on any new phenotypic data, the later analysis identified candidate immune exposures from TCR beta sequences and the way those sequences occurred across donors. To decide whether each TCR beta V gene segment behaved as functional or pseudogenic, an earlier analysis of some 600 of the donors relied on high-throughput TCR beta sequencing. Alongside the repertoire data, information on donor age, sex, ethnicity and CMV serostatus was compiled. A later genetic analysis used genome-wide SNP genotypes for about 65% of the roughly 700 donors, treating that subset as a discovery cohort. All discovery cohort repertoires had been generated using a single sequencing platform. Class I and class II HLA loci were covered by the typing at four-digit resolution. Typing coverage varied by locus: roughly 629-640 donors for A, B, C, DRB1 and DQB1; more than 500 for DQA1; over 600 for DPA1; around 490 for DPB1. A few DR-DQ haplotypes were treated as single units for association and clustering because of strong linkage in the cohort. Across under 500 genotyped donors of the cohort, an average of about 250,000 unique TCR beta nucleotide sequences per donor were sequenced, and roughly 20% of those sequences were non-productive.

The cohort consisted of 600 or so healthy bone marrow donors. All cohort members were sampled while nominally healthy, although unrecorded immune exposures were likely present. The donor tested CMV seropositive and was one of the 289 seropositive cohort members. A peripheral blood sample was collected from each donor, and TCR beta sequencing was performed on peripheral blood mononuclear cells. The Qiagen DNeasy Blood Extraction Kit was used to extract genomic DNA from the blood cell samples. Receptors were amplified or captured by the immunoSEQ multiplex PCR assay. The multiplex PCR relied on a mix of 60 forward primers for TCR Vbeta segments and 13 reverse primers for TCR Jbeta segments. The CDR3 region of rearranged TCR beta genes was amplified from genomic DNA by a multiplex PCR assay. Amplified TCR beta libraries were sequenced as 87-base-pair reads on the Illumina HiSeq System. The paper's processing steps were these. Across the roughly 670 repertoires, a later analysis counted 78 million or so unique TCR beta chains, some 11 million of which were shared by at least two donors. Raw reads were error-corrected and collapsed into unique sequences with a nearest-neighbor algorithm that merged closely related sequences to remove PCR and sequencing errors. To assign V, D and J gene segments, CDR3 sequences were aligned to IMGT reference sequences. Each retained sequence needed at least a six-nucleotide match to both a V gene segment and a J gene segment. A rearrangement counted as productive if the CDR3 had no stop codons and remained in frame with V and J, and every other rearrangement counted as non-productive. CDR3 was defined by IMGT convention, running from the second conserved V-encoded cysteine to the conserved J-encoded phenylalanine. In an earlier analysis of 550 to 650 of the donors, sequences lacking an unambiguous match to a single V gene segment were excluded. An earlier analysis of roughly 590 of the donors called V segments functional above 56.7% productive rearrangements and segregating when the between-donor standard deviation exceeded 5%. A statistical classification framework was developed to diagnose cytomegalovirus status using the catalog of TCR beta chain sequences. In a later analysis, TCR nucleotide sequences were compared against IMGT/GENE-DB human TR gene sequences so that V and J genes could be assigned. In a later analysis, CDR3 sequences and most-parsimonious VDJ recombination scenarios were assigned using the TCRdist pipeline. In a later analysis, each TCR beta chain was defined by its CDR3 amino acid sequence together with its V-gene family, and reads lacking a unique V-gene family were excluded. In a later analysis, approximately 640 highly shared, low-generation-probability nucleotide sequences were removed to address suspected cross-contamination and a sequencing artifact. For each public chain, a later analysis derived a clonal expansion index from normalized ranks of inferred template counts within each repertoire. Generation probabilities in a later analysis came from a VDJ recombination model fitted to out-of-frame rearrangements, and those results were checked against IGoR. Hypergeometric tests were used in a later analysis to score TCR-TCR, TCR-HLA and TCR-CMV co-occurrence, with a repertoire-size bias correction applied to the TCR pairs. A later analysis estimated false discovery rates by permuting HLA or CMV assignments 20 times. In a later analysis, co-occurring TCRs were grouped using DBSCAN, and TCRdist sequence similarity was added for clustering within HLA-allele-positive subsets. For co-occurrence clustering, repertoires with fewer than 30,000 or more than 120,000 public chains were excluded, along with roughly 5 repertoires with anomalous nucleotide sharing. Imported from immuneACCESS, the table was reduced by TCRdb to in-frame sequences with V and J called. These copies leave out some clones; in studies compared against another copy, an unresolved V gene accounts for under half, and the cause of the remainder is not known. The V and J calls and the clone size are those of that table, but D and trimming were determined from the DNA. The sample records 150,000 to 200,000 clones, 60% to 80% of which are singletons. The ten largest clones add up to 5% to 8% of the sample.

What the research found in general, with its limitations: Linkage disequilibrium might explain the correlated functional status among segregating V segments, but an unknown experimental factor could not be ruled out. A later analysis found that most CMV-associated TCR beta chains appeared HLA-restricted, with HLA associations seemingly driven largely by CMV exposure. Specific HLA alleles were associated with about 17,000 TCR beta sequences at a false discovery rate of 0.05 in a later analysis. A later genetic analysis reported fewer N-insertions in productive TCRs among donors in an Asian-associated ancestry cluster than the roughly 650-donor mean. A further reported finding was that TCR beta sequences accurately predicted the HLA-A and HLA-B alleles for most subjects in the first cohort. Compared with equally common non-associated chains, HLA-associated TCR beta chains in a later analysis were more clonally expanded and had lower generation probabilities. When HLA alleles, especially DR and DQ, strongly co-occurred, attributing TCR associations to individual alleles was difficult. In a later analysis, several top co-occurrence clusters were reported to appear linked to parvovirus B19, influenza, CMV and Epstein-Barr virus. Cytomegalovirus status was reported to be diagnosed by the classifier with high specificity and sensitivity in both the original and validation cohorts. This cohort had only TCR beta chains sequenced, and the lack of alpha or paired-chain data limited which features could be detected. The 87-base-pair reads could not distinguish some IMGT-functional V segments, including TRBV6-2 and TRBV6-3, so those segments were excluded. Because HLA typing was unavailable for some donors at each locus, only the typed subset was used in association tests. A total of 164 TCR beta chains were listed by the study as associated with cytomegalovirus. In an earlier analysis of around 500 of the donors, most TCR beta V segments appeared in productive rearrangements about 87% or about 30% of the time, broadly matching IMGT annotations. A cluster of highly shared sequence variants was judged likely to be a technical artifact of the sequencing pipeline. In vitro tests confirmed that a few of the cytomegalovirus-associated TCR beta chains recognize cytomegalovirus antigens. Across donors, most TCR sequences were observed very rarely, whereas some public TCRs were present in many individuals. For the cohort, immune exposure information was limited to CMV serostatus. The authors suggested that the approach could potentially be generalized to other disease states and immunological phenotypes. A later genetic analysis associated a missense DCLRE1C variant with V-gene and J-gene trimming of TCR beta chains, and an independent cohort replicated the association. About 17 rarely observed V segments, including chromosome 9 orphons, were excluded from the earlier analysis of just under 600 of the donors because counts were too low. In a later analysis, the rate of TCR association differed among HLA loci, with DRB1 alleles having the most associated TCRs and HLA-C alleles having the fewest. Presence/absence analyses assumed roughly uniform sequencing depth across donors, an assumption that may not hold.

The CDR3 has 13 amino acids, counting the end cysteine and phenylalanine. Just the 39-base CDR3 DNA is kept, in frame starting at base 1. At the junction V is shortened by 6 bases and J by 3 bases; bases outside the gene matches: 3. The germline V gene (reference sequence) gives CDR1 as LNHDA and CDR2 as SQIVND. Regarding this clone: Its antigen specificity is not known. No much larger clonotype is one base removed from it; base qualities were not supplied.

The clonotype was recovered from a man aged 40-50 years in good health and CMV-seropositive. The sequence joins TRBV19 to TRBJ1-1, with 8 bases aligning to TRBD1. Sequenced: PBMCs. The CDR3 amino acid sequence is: CASSRQGYTEAFF. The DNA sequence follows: TGTGCCAGTAGCAGACAGGGGTACACTGAAGCTTTCTTT.